This T cell receptor (beta chain) was obtained from a study of blood T cell repertoires in COVID-19. The wider study: Researchers got acute and convalescent COVID-19 samples from the United States, Italy and Spain. The cDNA or gDNA used as material had been derived from T cells, B-cell-depleted T cells, or PBMCs.

The CDR3 consists of 13 residues. Germline V gives CDR1 SNHLY, CDR2 FYNNEI. The V end was cut by 3 bases, the J end by 8 bases, with 10 bases between. Original handling: Reference gene primer amplification gave nucleated cell count estimates. Sequencing used immunoSEQ multiplex PCR; TCRdb keeps in-frame clones, though not all of them. V and J calls and clone size come straight from that table; D and trimming were deduced from the DNA. Here the sample spans about 73,000 clones, about 91% being singletons. This sequence was found in a man at least 80 years old with acute or convalescent COVID-19. Sequenced material: peripheral blood. The chain carries TRBV2 and TRBJ1-4; perhaps TRBD1 as D (6 bases). The CDR3: CASSDQGKEKLFF. The DNA for the CDR3 is TGTGCCAGCAGTGACCAGGGGAAGGAAAAACTGTTTTTT.